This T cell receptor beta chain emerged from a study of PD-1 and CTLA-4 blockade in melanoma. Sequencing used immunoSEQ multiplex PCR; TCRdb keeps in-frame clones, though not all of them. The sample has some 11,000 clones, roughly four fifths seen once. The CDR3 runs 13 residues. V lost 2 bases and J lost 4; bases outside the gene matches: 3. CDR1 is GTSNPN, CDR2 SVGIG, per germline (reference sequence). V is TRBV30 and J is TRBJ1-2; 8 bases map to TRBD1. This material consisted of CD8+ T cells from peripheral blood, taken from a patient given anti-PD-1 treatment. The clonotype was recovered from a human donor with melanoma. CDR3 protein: CAWSTGGVYGYTF. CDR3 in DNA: TGTGCCTGGAGTACAGGGGGTGTCTATGGCTACACCTTC.